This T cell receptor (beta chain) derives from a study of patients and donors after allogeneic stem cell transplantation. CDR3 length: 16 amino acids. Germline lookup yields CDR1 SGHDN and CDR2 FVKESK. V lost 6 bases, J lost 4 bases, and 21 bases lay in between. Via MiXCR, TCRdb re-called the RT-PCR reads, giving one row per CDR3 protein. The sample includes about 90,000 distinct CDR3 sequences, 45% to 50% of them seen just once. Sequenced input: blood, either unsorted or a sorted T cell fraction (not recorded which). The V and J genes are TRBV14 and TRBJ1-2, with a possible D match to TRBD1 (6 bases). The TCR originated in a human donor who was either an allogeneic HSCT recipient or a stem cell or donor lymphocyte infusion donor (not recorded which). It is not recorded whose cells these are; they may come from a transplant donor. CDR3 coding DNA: TGTGCCAGCAGTCGGTCCCAGGGGACCCATTTCTATGGCTACACCTTC. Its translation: CASSRSQGTHFYGYTF.